This passage covers 24 T cell receptor beta chains from one sample sequenced in a study of Ad26.COV2.S vaccination and SARS-CoV-2 variants. The sample's treatment: about 20 received Ad26.COV2.S at low or high dose, single or two shots; about 5 received placebo; per-sample allocation not given. Sampling was done on day 63 after the first vaccine or placebo injection. Data came from immunoSEQ multiplex PCR; TCRdb stores just in-frame clones and leaves some out. Found here are some 370,000 clones, around 82% of them singletons; the top ten hold almost 7.5%. Sequencing used peripheral blood, obtained in a trial of Ad26.COV2.S vaccine versus placebo. These receptors came from a person between 18 and 65 years old who received the Ad26.COV2.S COVID-19 vaccine or a placebo.

The chain uses TRBV7-9 and TRBJ2-1; TRBD2 agrees at 8 bases. This CDR3 contains 16 residues. CDR1 is SEHNR and CDR2 is FQNEAQ in the germline V gene (reference sequence). J lost 10 bases, V lost 0 bases, and 11 bases had no gene match. This CDR3 is CASSLAWTSISQEQFF. The CDR3 DNA reads as TGTGCCAGCAGCTTAGCCTGGACTAGCATCTCGCAGGAGCAGTTCTTC.

In this sample, this clone turned up a few times. The CDR3 DNA reads TGTGCCAGCAGTTACAGCCTAATAAACACCGGGGAGCTGTTTTTT. It codes for CASSYSLINTGELFF. The genes are TRBV6-2 or TRBV6-3 and TRBJ2-2, with D uncertain. Germline V gene data show CDR1 as MNHEY and CDR2 as SVGEGT. V lost 2 bases and J 2 bases, leaving 9 bases between the germline ends. This CDR3 region has 15 residues.

The rearrangement uses TRBV19 and TRBJ2-1; tentative D call: TRBD2 (5 bases). Germline CDR1 LNHDA, CDR2 SQIVND (reference sequence). The CDR3 contains 14 residues. V shed 1 base and J shed 3 bases, with 7 bases lying between them. CDR3 sequence reads: CASSIAGYYNEQFF. The CDR3, as DNA: TGTGCCAGTAGTATAGCGGGATACTACAATGAGCAGTTCTTC.

This chain joins TRBV27 and TRBJ2-3; TRBD2 aligns across 12 bases. The CDR3 length is 16 residues. CDR1 and CDR2 (germline): MNHEY, SMNVEV (reference sequence). The V gene end was trimmed by 3 bases and the J gene end by 3 bases; junction bases not matched to a gene: 4. The CDR3 region has the DNA TGTGCCAGCAGTTTTTTGACTAGCGGGGGTACAGATACGCAGTATTTT. It is translated as CASSFLTSGGTDTQYF.

This clone was found once. The chain employs TRBV7-9 and TRBJ1-1; 8 nucleotides agree with TRBD1. The CDR3 covers 15 residues. J lost 4 bases, V lost 5 bases, and 9 bases had no gene match. Germline V gene lookup returns CDR1 SEHNR and CDR2 FQNEAQ (reference sequence). The CDR3 loop reads CASSNSGGDGTEAFF. The CDR3 DNA reads as TGTGCCAGCAGCAATTCAGGGGGCGACGGCACTGAAGCTTTCTTT.

The chain carries TRBV7-2 and TRBJ1-1, with D tentatively TRBD1 (6 bases). The CDR3 consists of 13 residues. V lost 5 bases to trimming and J lost 4 bases, with 11 bases between them. Germline V CDR1 and CDR2: SGHTA, FQGNSA. The CDR3 sequence is CASSPSQGTEAFF. The CDR3 coding sequence is TGTGCCAGCAGCCCATCACAGGGCACTGAAGCTTTCTTT.

The gene calls are TRBV5-5 and TRBJ2-2; maybe TRBD1 (6 bases). Looked up from germline, CDR1 is SGHKS and CDR2 is YYEKEE (reference sequence). The V end lost 3 bases, the J end lost 6 bases, and 18 bases lay between the germline ends. The CDR3 runs to 16 residues. The CDR3 DNA is TGTGCCAGCAGCTCCCTTGCGCAACAGGGCCCCGGGGAGCTGTTTTTT. Residues: CASSSLAQQGPGELFF.

This clone has a handful of counts. This chain links TRBV30 with TRBJ1-1; tentative D call: TRBD1 (6 bases). V was pared by 7 bases and J by 4 bases, with 22 bases between. The CDR3 has 15 amino acids. Germline lookup yields CDR1 GTSNPN and CDR2 SVGIG (reference sequence). The CDR3, as DNA: TGTGCCTCAGGAGGGCTAACAGGGATGTCCACTGAAGCTTTCTTT. Translating gives CASGGLTGMSTEAFF.

This chain links TRBV5-4 with TRBJ2-7, with D possibly matching TRBD2 (5 bases). CDR1 and CDR2 (germline): SGHNT, YYREEE (reference sequence). Deletions cut 3 bases from V and 2 bases from J, with 15 bases between. The CDR3 runs to 15 residues. This CDR3 is CASSYPSGGAYEQYF. CDR3 coding DNA: TGTGCCAGCAGCTACCCCAGTGGAGGAGCCTACGAGCAGTACTTC.

The gene calls are TRBV6-1 and TRBJ2-7; a possible D gene is TRBD2 (7 bases). The CDR3 spans 16 residues. Germline V gene sequence: CDR1 MNHNS, CDR2 SASEGT. Trimming removed 0 bases at V and 0 bases at J, with 12 bases between. CDR3 sequence (DNA): TGTGCCAGCAGTGAAGCGAGGGGGGGAGTCTCCTACGAGCAGTACTTC. Its protein is CASSEARGGVSYEQYF.

V gene TRBV12-3 or TRBV12-4 combines with J gene TRBJ2-1, with D unclear. V was trimmed by 7 bases and J by 3 bases, leaving 10 bases between them. This CDR3 has 13 amino acids. The CDR3 sequence is CASIHSFYNEQFF. CDR3 nucleotides: TGTGCCAGCATTCACAGCTTCTACAATGAGCAGTTCTTC.

The chain has TRBV6-2 or TRBV6-3 and TRBJ1-2; TRBD1 aligns across 7 bases. The CDR3 loop spans 15 amino acids. Germline trimming cut 6 bases from V and 3 bases from J; bases unmatched to any gene: 10. Germline values: CDR1 MNHEY, CDR2 SVGEGT. CDR3 DNA: TGTGCCAGCAGCGAGGGACAGCCGCCTTACTATGGCTACACCTTC. Protein sequence: CASSEGQPPYYGYTF.

The CDR3 DNA reads as TGTGCCAGCAGCTTAGAAGCGGGCGGGAGCCACGAGCAGTACTTC. It encodes CASSLEAGGSHEQYF. V is TRBV11-3 and J is TRBJ2-7; TRBD2 matches at 7 bases. This CDR3 has 15 residues. J gave up 5 bases and V 0 bases, and 7 bases lay outside the gene matches. The germline V gene encodes CDR1 SGHNT and CDR2 YENEEA.

V usage is TRBV2 and J usage is TRBJ2-3; unclear D gene. Trimming shortened V by 5 bases and J by 5 bases, and 5 bases separated the two germline ends. Germline V lookup: CDR1 SNHLY, CDR2 FYNNEI. The CDR3 extends over 11 amino acids. The CDR3 sequence: CASSYLDTQYF. In DNA form, the CDR3 reads TGTGCCAGCAGTTATCTAGATACGCAGTATTTT.

The genes are TRBV15 and TRBJ1-1, with 12 bases that match TRBD1. V trimming: 4 bases; J trimming: 8 bases; junction bases outside the gene matches: 8. The germline gives CDR1 LNHNV, CDR2 YYDKDF (reference sequence). The CDR3 is 15 residues long. CDR3 sequence reads: CATSITGTGGPEAFF. CDR3 DNA sequence: TGTGCCACCAGCATTACCGGGACAGGGGGCCCGGAAGCTTTCTTT.

The V and J genes are TRBV19 and TRBJ1-5; D is unresolved. The germline V gene encodes CDR1 LNHDA and CDR2 SQIVND (reference sequence). V lost 7 bases and J 0 bases, leaving 7 bases between the germline ends. The CDR3 loop spans 13 amino acids. CDR3 nucleotide sequence: TGTGCCAGTACAGCGTATAGCAATCAGCCCCAGCATTTT. This codes for CASTAYSNQPQHF.

The V and J genes are TRBV4-2 and TRBJ1-2, with D possibly matching TRBD1 (5 bases). The CDR3 length is 15 residues. In germline, CDR1 is LGHNA, CDR2 YNFKEQ. Trimming stripped 4 bases from V and 6 bases from J, with 18 bases between. The CDR3 protein is CASSPSTIQGDGYTF. CDR3 nucleotides: TGTGCCAGCAGCCCTTCTACGATTCAGGGTGATGGCTACACCTTC.

This chain uses TRBV6-4 with TRBJ1-2; D gene unclear. The ends were cut back, 5 bases at V and 3 bases at J, with 10 bases in the middle. Germline lookup yields CDR1 MRHNA and CDR2 SNTAGT. The CDR3 spans 13 residues. CDR3 DNA sequence: TGTGCCAGCAGTACGGGGAAAGACTATGGCTACACCTTC. Protein product: CASSTGKDYGYTF.

V and J are TRBV30 and TRBJ1-1; D possibly corresponds to TRBD1 (5 bases). Looked up from germline, CDR1 is GTSNPN and CDR2 is SVGIG (reference sequence). This CDR3 contains 12 residues. Trimming removed 2 bases from V and 10 bases from J, with 14 bases in between. The CDR3 here is CAWSRGAGGAFF. The DNA for the CDR3 is TGTGCCTGGAGTCGCGGTGCGGGGGGAGCTTTCTTT.

This chain uses TRBV5-5 with TRBJ1-6; no definite D call. Germline V gene lookup returns CDR1 SGHKS and CDR2 YYEKEE (reference sequence). The CDR3 consists of 16 residues. The V and J ends lost 1 base and 7 bases respectively, with 15 bases between them. CDR3 loop: CASSLLFSGPNSPLHF. The CDR3 coding sequence is TGTGCCAGCAGCTTGTTGTTTTCCGGACCGAATTCACCCCTCCACTTT.

The J gene is TRBJ1-2, the V gene TRBV7-2; possible D gene TRBD1, 5 bases. Germline loops: CDR1 SGHTA, CDR2 FQGNSA. CDR3 size: 15 residues. The V gene lost 1 base and the J gene lost 4 bases, with 13 bases spanning the gap. Here the CDR3 reads CASSLDGRAFYGYTF. The CDR3 coding sequence is TGTGCCAGCAGCTTAGATGGCAGGGCCTTCTATGGCTACACCTTC.

There are a few counts of this clone. The chain uses TRBV14 and TRBJ1-6; no clear D. This CDR3 spans 14 amino acids. Germline-derived CDR1 and CDR2 are SGHDN and FVKESK. The V and J ends lost 0 bases and 6 bases respectively, with 6 bases between them. Here the CDR3 DNA reads TGTGCCAGCAGCCAAGAGCTGGGTAATTCACCCCTCCACTTT. It yields the protein CASSQELGNSPLHF.

The J gene is TRBJ1-5, the V gene TRBV27; the match to TRBD1 covers 7 bases. The CDR3 length is 15 residues. The trim removed 5 bases at V and 2 bases at J, leaving 6 bases unmatched. Germline values: CDR1 MNHEY, CDR2 SMNVEV (reference sequence). CDR3 bases: TGTGCCAGCAGTACGACAGGGCTGGGCAATCAGCCCCAGCATTTT. Translation gives CASSTTGLGNQPQHF.

This chain connects TRBV18 to TRBJ1-3; D is possibly TRBD1 (5 bases). From germline, CDR1 is KGHSH and CDR2 LQKENI. Deletions cut 2 bases from V and 9 bases from J, with 14 bases between. There are 14 residues in the CDR3. The CDR3 protein is CASSPTDPGGTIYF. For the CDR3, the DNA is TGTGCCAGCTCACCAACCGACCCTGGGGGCACCATATATTTT.